These 8 T cell receptor beta chains share one sample of origin, sequenced in a study of blood T cell repertoires in COVID-19. TCRdb's copy holds only in-frame clones and misses some; the assay was immunoSEQ multiplex PCR. The data hold approximately 230,000 clones, with around four fifths observed a single time. Specimen: peripheral blood. These TCRs come from a man at least 80 years old with acute or convalescent COVID-19.

Note on this clone: Other DNA variants within this sample encode the same CDR3. The chain joins TRBV4-1 to TRBJ2-3, with a weak D call TRBD1 (6 bases). The length of the CDR3 is 13 residues. V gave up 0 bases and J gave up 7 bases, with 8 bases separating them. Germline loops: CDR1 MGHRA, CDR2 YSYEKL. CDR3 in amino acids: CASSQDRGNTQYF. The CDR3 nucleotides are TGCGCCAGCAGCCAAGATAGGGGGAATACGCAGTATTTT.

CDR3 sequence (DNA): TGTGCCACCAGCTGGGGACAGGGGGTCGCAGATACGCAGTATTTT. As protein: CATSWGQGVADTQYF. The chain carries TRBV15 and TRBJ2-3; TRBD1 matches 11 bases. This CDR3 has 15 amino acids. The germline V gene encodes CDR1 LNHNV and CDR2 YYDKDF (reference sequence). V shed 5 bases and J 4 bases; nucleotides not matched to a gene: 5. The full variable domain, with the rest looked up from reference TRBV15 and TRBJ2-3, is DAMVIQNPRYQVTQFGKPVTLSCSQTLNHNVMYWYQQKSSQAPKLLFHYYDKDFNNEADTPDNFQSRRPNTSFCFLDIRSPGLGDTAMYLCATSWGQGVADTQYFGPGTRLTVL.

This clone has a single count. The CDR3 loop is CASSRGGVGKPQHF. CDR3 nucleotide sequence: TGTGCCAGCAGTAGGGGGGGGGTAGGGAAGCCCCAGCATTTT. The chain links TRBV6-5 to TRBJ1-5; D is possibly TRBD1 (6 bases). The CDR3 extends over 14 amino acids. The germline V gene encodes CDR1 MNHEY and CDR2 SVGAGI. Trimming shortened V by 5 bases and J by 8 bases, and 16 bases separated the two germline ends.

The CDR3 DNA sequence: TGTGCCAGCAAGCTCCGGGACAGGTTCTCCGAGCAGTACTTC. The encoded protein is CASKLRDRFSEQYF. The chain carries TRBV28 and TRBJ2-7; 8 nucleotides match TRBD1. Per the germline V gene, CDR1 is MDHEN and CDR2 is SYDVKM. CDR3 length: 14 amino acids. J was trimmed by 6 bases and V by 7 bases; bases with no gene match: 11.

The rearrangement joins TRBV28 to TRBJ1-2, with D possibly matching TRBD1 (5 bases). CDR3 size: 14 residues. Germline V gene lookup returns CDR1 MDHEN and CDR2 SYDVKM. Trimming cost V 5 bases and J 5 bases, with 15 bases left between them. The CDR3 nucleotides are TGTGCCAGCAGTACAGGACCTCATTCTTATGGCTACACCTTC. It translates to CASSTGPHSYGYTF.

The sample holds one count of this clone. For the CDR3, the DNA is TGTGCCAGCGGAGGGGTTAGCACTGAAGCTTTCTTT. Translation gives CASGGVSTEAFF. V and J are TRBV6-5 and TRBJ1-1; possible D gene TRBD1, 5 bases. The CDR3 is made up of 12 amino acids. Looked up from germline, CDR1 is MNHEY and CDR2 is SVGAGI. The ends were cut back, 8 bases at V and 4 bases at J, with 11 bases in the middle.

V is TRBV5-1 and J is TRBJ2-5, with 13 bases aligning to TRBD2. V lost 4 bases to trimming and J lost 7 bases; unmatched junction nucleotides: 7. This CDR3 spans 15 amino acids. The germline V gene has CDR1 SGHRS and CDR2 YFSETQ. CDR3 sequence: CASSPGTSGKRTQYF. The CDR3 DNA sequence: TGCGCCAGCAGCCCAGGGACTAGCGGGAAAAGGACCCAGTACTTC.

CDR3 coding DNA: TGTGCCAGCAGTCAACAGGATGGGATCACTGAAGCTTTCTTT. Residues: CASSQQDGITEAFF. J is TRBJ1-1 and V is TRBV28, with a weak D call TRBD1 (5 bases). V lost 5 bases, J lost 4 bases, and 14 bases lay in between. CDR1 is MDHEN and CDR2 is SYDVKM in the germline V gene. The CDR3 is made up of 14 amino acids.